Shown below are 29 T cell receptor beta chains from a single sample sequenced in a study of T cells after yellow fever vaccination. TCRdb called the 5' RACE reads again in MiXCR, with one record for every CDR3 protein. The table lists 350,000 or so distinct CDR3 sequences, roughly 8.6% of them singletons. Sequencing was performed on PBMCs, taken approximately 40 days after the first yellow fever vaccination. The receptors shown here come from a man aged 18 to 29 who received the YFV17D yellow fever vaccine.

The V gene is TRBV29-1, the J gene TRBJ2-1, with D maybe TRBD2 (6 bases). The CDR3 sequence is 15 residues long. The germline V and J ends were trimmed by 3 bases and 0 bases, with 12 bases remaining between them. Per germline, CDR1 SQVTM and CDR2 ANQGSEA. DNA for the CDR3: TGCAGCGTTGAGGGCGGGGCGAGCTCCTACAATGAGCAGTTCTTC. It is translated as CSVEGGASSYNEQFF.

This clonotype was recorded a few times. The J gene is TRBJ1-2, the V gene TRBV27; D not certain. The V gene lost 1 base and the J gene lost 5 bases, with 8 bases spanning the gap. This CDR3 is 13 amino acids long. Germline V CDR1 and CDR2: MNHEY, SMNVEV (reference sequence). CDR3 protein: CASSLFAAYGYTF. In nucleotides, the CDR3 is TGTGCCAGCAGTTTATTTGCTGCATATGGCTACACCTTC.

This clonotype was observed a handful of times. The rearrangement links TRBV6-2 or TRBV6-3 to TRBJ1-1; 7 positions agree with TRBD1. CDR3 size: 17 residues. Germline values: CDR1 MNHEY, CDR2 SVGEGT. J lost 5 bases, V lost 6 bases, and 18 bases had no gene match. CDR3 bases: TGTGCCAGCAGGGATGATCGGACAGGTCCGGAGAGGACTGAAGCTTTCTTT. It codes for CASRDDRTGPERTEAFF.

The genes are TRBV6-2 or TRBV6-3 and TRBJ1-1; perhaps TRBD1 as D (6 bases). Germline CDR1 MNHEY, CDR2 SVGEGT. The CDR3 runs 16 residues. The germline V and J ends were trimmed by 2 bases and 4 bases, with 17 bases remaining between them. CDR3 sequence reads: CASSYTLGGVSTEAFF. CDR3 bases: TGTGCCAGCAGTTACACCCTAGGGGGAGTCAGCACTGAAGCTTTCTTT.

This clonotype was seen a handful of times. The chain carries TRBV6-1 and TRBJ2-2; TRBD2 matches 14 bases. Trimming at V came to 6 bases and at J to 1 base, leaving 4 bases not matched to a gene. The CDR3 has 17 residues. Per the germline V gene, CDR1 is MNHNS and CDR2 is SASEGT. CDR3 loop: CASRRTSGGKNTGELFF. As DNA, the CDR3 is TGTGCCAGCAGACGGACTAGCGGGGGGAAGAACACCGGGGAGCTGTTTTTT.

The chain employs TRBV19 and TRBJ2-7; D unclear. The germline V and J ends were trimmed by 7 bases and 5 bases, with 15 bases remaining between them. This CDR3 has 13 amino acids. Germline V lookup: CDR1 LNHDA, CDR2 SQIVND (reference sequence). The CDR3 DNA is TGTGCCAGTATCCCCGGTCGGGCCCACGAGCAGTACTTC. Protein product: CASIPGRAHEQYF.

The CDR3 DNA follows: TGCAGTGCTAGAGATCTTTATGGAGAGTTCTTC. This encodes CSARDLYGEFF. V gene TRBV20-1 combines with J gene TRBJ2-1; D not certain. This CDR3 region has 11 residues. The germline V gene has CDR1 DFQATT and CDR2 SNEGSKA (reference sequence). The germline V and J ends were trimmed by 0 bases and 14 bases, with 11 bases remaining between them.

This clonotype was seen repeatedly, ten times or more. The rearrangement joins TRBV4-3 to TRBJ2-7, with 9 bases lining up with TRBD1. The CDR3 loop spans 16 amino acids. The V gene end was trimmed by 1 base and the J gene end by 2 bases; junction bases not matched to a gene: 6. Germline loops: CDR1 LGHNA, CDR2 YSLEER. CDR3 DNA sequence: TGCGCCAGCAGCCAAGGGAGGGGGACAGGGCCCTACGAGCAGTACTTC. This translates into CASSQGRGTGPYEQYF.

This rearrangement joins TRBV29-1 to TRBJ2-2, with no clear D. CDR3 length equals 17 residues. CDR1 and CDR2 (germline): SQVTM, ANQGSEA. Trimming took 0 bases from V and 3 from J, leaving 17 bases between them. The CDR3 DNA is TGCAGCGTTGAAGACCTGCGACCAGCGATTTACACCGGGGAGCTGTTTTTT. The encoded protein is CSVEDLRPAIYTGELFF.

This clonotype was counted only a few times. The gene calls are TRBV24-1 and TRBJ2-1; D uncertain. The CDR3 contains 16 residues. V was trimmed by 3 bases and J by 0 bases, leaving 11 bases between them. Germline V CDR1 and CDR2: KGHDR, SFDVKD. In nucleotides, the CDR3 is TGTGCCACCAGTGATCCCAGCCGTAGCTCCTACAATGAGCAGTTCTTC. Amino acids: CATSDPSRSSYNEQFF.

This clonotype was detected only a few times. The chain joins TRBV10-3 to TRBJ1-2, with a possible D match to TRBD1 (6 bases). Per germline, CDR1 ENHRY and CDR2 SYGVKD. This CDR3 region has 10 residues. Deletions cut 10 bases from V and 5 bases from J, with 8 bases between. The DNA of the CDR3 is TGTGCCACAGGGGATTATGGCTACACCTTC. Its translation: CATGDYGYTF.

This clonotype was counted a few times. The chain is built from TRBV4-1 and TRBJ2-3; TRBD2 aligns across 7 bases. The CDR3 runs 13 residues. V shed 8 bases, J shed 3 bases, and the junction held 5 bases outside the gene matches. The germline gives CDR1 MGHRA, CDR2 YSYEKL. CDR3: CASGRGWTDTQYF. The CDR3 DNA sequence: TGCGCCAGCGGGCGGGGGTGGACAGATACGCAGTATTTT.

The chain employs TRBV5-1 and TRBJ2-3, with 7 bases matching TRBD2. Per germline, CDR1 SGHRS and CDR2 YFSETQ. J gave up 6 bases and V 4 bases, and 8 bases lay outside the gene matches. The CDR3 spans 14 residues. CDR3 sequence (DNA): TGCGCCAGCAGCCCGGGGGGTACCGAGGATACGCAGTATTTT. This encodes CASSPGGTEDTQYF.

The chain is built from TRBV7-2 and TRBJ2-1; 9 positions match TRBD1. Unmatched junction bases numbered 8, after V lost 5 bases and J lost 6 bases. The CDR3 has 15 amino acids. CDR1 is SGHTA, CDR2 FQGNSA, per germline. The chain's CDR3 is CASSRDRDRANEQFF. DNA for the CDR3: TGTGCCAGCAGCCGTGACCGGGACAGGGCCAATGAGCAGTTCTTC.

V gene TRBV10-2 combines with J gene TRBJ2-5; 8 nucleotides match TRBD2. The CDR3 is made up of 13 amino acids. The germline gives CDR1 WSHSY, CDR2 SAAADI. Trimming removed 7 bases from V and 4 bases from J; junction bases left unmatched: 5. The CDR3 nucleotides are TGCGCCAGCACCGGGGGGGGAAGAGAGACCCAGTACTTC. It yields the protein CASTGGGRETQYF.

J is TRBJ2-7 and V is TRBV5-5; the D call may be TRBD1 or TRBD2 (5 bases each). Trimming removed 4 bases from V and 2 bases from J, with 13 bases in between. Per the germline V gene, CDR1 is SGHKS and CDR2 is YYEKEE (reference sequence). The CDR3 has 14 amino acids. The chain's CDR3 is CASSAGTEAYEQYV. The CDR3 region has the DNA TGTGCCAGCAGCGCCGGGACCGAGGCCTACGAGCAGTACGTC.

Many counts were recorded for this clonotype. J is TRBJ2-2 and V is TRBV20-1, with TRBD1 identical over 10 bases. The length of the CDR3 is 17 residues. Germline loops: CDR1 DFQATT, CDR2 SNEGSKA (reference sequence). Unmatched junction bases numbered 9, after V lost 0 bases and J lost 5 bases. CDR3 sequence reads: CSARDRVGTGVTGELFF. The CDR3 DNA is TGCAGTGCTAGAGATCGGGTCGGGACAGGGGTGACCGGGGAGCTGTTTTTT.

V usage is TRBV10-3 and J usage is TRBJ2-1; 9 bases line up with TRBD1. Per germline, CDR1 ENHRY and CDR2 SYGVKD. CDR3 length: 15 residues. V lost 10 bases to trimming and J lost 10 bases; unmatched junction nucleotides: 17. This CDR3 reads CATLGDRAGKGEQFF. DNA of the CDR3: TGTGCCACCCTGGGGGACAGGGCCGGGAAAGGGGAGCAGTTCTTC.

This clonotype was picked up a small number of times. The rearrangement uses TRBV24-1 and TRBJ2-3; D may be TRBD2 (5 bases). Germline V gives CDR1 KGHDR, CDR2 SFDVKD. The CDR3 covers 16 residues. V was shortened by 3 bases and J by 6 bases, with 18 bases between the two germline ends. The CDR3: CATSDDRELGLDTQYF. CDR3 DNA: TGTGCCACCAGTGATGACCGGGAATTGGGGTTGGATACGCAGTATTTT.

This chain connects TRBV7-2 to TRBJ2-5, with TRBD2 matching over 8 bases. The CDR3 totals 15 residues. V was clipped by 7 bases and J by 5 bases; unmatched bases: 12. From germline, CDR1 is SGHTA and CDR2 FQGNSA. The DNA of the CDR3 is TGTGCCAGCACCCTTTGGCGGGGGGCGTTGGAGACCCAGTACTTC. Its translation is CASTLWRGALETQYF.

There are many counts of this clonotype. The chain links TRBV6-5 to TRBJ2-3; 9 nucleotides line up with TRBD2. CDR1 is MNHEY, CDR2 SVGAGI, per germline. Unmatched junction bases numbered 11, after V lost 2 bases and J lost 2 bases. The CDR3 loop spans 18 amino acids. CDR3 sequence: CASSYGIFGGGVTDTQYF. CDR3 in DNA: TGTGCCAGCAGTTACGGGATTTTTGGCGGGGGGGTCACAGATACGCAGTATTTT.

About this clonotype itself: This sequence may be a read error, since a much larger clone differs from it by one base. This chain uses TRBV7-9 with TRBJ2-5; D is possibly TRBD1 (5 bases). The CDR3 has 15 amino acids. Germline lookup yields CDR1 SEHNR and CDR2 FQNEAQ (reference sequence). In nucleotides, the CDR3 is TGTGTCAGCAGCTTACGTGGCGGCCCAGGGGAGACCCAGTACTTC. Its protein product is CVSSLRGGPGETQYF.

This clonotype has a count of ten or more. The gene calls are TRBV12-3 or TRBV12-4 and TRBJ1-2; TRBD1 agrees at 7 bases. With V trimmed by 5 bases and J by 9 bases, 18 bases remained unmatched. The CDR3 has 16 amino acids. The CDR3 DNA sequence: TGTGCCAGCAGTCGCCAACTCGACAGGGTCGGGTTGAGCTACACCTTC. It is translated as CASSRQLDRVGLSYTF.

As for this clonotype: One end of the junction is discordant with germline, which a read error may explain. This chain joins TRBV15 and TRBJ1-5; D is undetermined. CDR1 is LNHNV, CDR2 YYDKDF, per germline (reference sequence). The CDR3 is 14 amino acids. The chain's CDR3 is CATRRGVPNQPQHF. The DNA of the CDR3 is TGTGCCACCAGAAGAGGAGTACCGAATCAGCCCCAGCATTTT.

CDR3: CSARGTSGGFAYNEQFF. CDR3 in DNA: TGCAGTGCTAGGGGGACTAGCGGGGGGTTTGCCTACAATGAGCAGTTCTTC. The V gene is TRBV20-1, the J gene TRBJ2-1; 15 nucleotides align to TRBD2. The CDR3 loop spans 17 amino acids. The V and J ends lost 3 bases and 2 bases, in that order; junction bases with no gene match: 5. Germline lookup yields CDR1 DFQATT and CDR2 SNEGSKA (reference sequence).

This CDR3 is CASSGLAIRGNTDTQYF. CDR3 bases: TGCGCCAGCAGCGGACTAGCGATTAGAGGCAACACAGATACGCAGTATTTT. The J gene is TRBJ2-3, the V gene TRBV5-1; 9 positions match TRBD2. CDR1 is SGHRS and CDR2 is YFSETQ in the germline V gene. The CDR3 contains 17 residues. Losses at the gene ends were 4 bases for V and 2 bases for J; bases not matched to a gene: 11.

The rearrangement links TRBV15 to TRBJ1-2; no clear D. With 0 bases removed from V and 4 bases from J, the gap between germline ends came to 9 bases. CDR3 length equals 14 residues. Per the germline V gene, CDR1 is LNHNV and CDR2 is YYDKDF (reference sequence). The CDR3 DNA reads as TGTGCCACCAGCAGAGATAGGGCCCCCTATGGCTACACCTTC. Encoded protein: CATSRDRAPYGYTF.

This rearrangement joins TRBV7-2 to TRBJ2-7, with a tentative D call TRBD2 (7 bases). The CDR3 runs to 14 residues. V was cut by 3 bases and J by 2 bases, with 11 bases left in between. Germline CDR1 SGHTA, CDR2 FQGNSA. CDR3 DNA sequence: TGTGCCAGCAGCTTTGTGGGGGGGCCCTACGAGCAGTACGTC. This gives the protein CASSFVGGPYEQYV.

This chain links TRBV11-3 with TRBJ1-1; no definite D call. The CDR3 runs 13 residues. Per the germline V gene, CDR1 is SGHNT and CDR2 is YENEEA. V shed 4 bases and J shed 6 bases, with 12 bases lying between them. CDR3 DNA: TGTGCCAGCAGCTCCTATCGTGGCTCTGAAGCTTTCTTT. Protein product: CASSSYRGSEAFF. The full variable domain, rest sourced from reference TRBV11-3 and TRBJ1-1, is EAGVVQSPRYKIIEKKQPVAFWCNPISGHNTLYWYLQNLGQGPELLIRYENEEAVDDSQLPKDRFSAERLKGVDSTLKIQPAELGDSAVYLCASSSYRGSEAFFGQGTRLTVV.